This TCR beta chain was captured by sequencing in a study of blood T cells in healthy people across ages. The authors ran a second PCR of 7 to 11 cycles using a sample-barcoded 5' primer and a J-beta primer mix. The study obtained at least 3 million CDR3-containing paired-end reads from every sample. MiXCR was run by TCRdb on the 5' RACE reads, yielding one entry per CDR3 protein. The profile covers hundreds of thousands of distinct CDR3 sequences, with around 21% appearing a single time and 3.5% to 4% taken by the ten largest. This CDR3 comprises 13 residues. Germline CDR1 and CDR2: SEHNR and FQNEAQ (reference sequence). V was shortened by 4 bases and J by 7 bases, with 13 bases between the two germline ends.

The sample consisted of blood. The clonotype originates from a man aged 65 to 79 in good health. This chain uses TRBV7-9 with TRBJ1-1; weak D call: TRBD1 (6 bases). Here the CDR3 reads CASSSKGGGEAFF. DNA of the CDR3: TGTGCCAGCAGCTCCAAGGGGGGGGGTGAAGCTTTCTTT. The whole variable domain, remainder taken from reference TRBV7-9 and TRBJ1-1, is DTGVSQNPRHKITKRGQNVTFRCDPISEHNRLYWYRQTLGQGPEFLTYFQNEAQLEKSRLLSDRFSAERPKGSFSTLEIQRTEQGDSAMYLCASSSKGGGEAFFGQGTRLTVV.